What follows describes a single T cell receptor beta chain. This receptor's antigen is unknown. Per-base qualities were not stored, and no clone one base away is much larger. V is pared back by 4 bases and J by 7 bases, with 17 bases lying between the germline termini. From cysteine to phenylalanine, the CDR3 is 15 amino acids long. Only the CDR3 DNA is retained, 45 bases long and in frame from the first base. The CDR1 and CDR2 encoded by the germline V gene (reference sequence) are MNHEY and SMNVEV. The sample belongs to a study of blood T cell repertoires in COVID-19 (dated by TCRdb to between 2020 and 2021). Study-wide context: Collaborator samples came from the United States, Italy and Spain and covered acute and convalescent phases of COVID-19. The material from the prospective study consisted of cDNA or gDNA derived from T cells, B-cell-depleted T cells, or PBMCs. Subjects who had been exposed to COVID-19, were actively infected with it, or had recovered from it provided the deeply sampled blood TCRbeta repertoires that made up the dataset. The repertoires were made available in a free public database intended to serve as a resource for research on the immune response to SARS-CoV-2. The samples were drawn from two sources: the first 160 participants of the ongoing ImmuneRACE study, and 950 to 1,500 subjects contributed by 6 global collaborators. A de-identified subject ID, COVID-19 status, age in years and sex were almost always included in the sample metadata. Where available, HLA class I and class II types were obtained from metadata supplied by the sample provider rather than from assay-based typing. The paper as a whole reports these results and caveats: The amount of clinical and demographic metadata varied by source and participant and was provided uncurated.

The immunoSEQ Assay, a bias-controlled multiplex PCR, was used to amplify TCRbeta CDR3 regions from genomic DNA. Concerning the study's data processing: Within the assay, amplification of reference gene primers was used to estimate how many nucleated cells each sample contained. Sequence reads were collapsed and filtered to measure the absolute abundance of every unique TCRbeta CDR3 rearrangement. For each sample, productive Simpson clonality was calculated by taking the square root of Simpson's diversity index across productive rearrangements. TCRdb took over this immuneACCESS table, retaining in-frame rearrangements with V and J assigned. Such tables are incomplete; in checked studies, under half of the missing clones stem from an unresolved V gene, and the remainder is unexplained. The V and J calls and the clone size are those of that table, but D and trimming were determined from the DNA. This sample comprises a few hundred thousand clones, about 88% of them detected only once. 3.5% to 5.5% of the sample belongs to the ten largest clones.

Participants in the prospective study were aged 18 to 89 years, lived in under 30 United States geographic areas, and enrolled through a virtual design. Cohort assignment in the prospective study relied on participant-reported clinical history from a screening survey and a study questionnaire. Exposed participants were defined as having been in contact with someone with a PCR-confirmed or clinician-diagnosed COVID-19 case within 2 weeks of study entry. In the prospective study, whole blood, serum and a nasopharyngeal or oropharyngeal swab were collected from each participant by mobile phlebotomists. Over a roughly 2-month period, participants in the prospective study had the option of providing additional blood draws and questionnaires. Before DNA extraction, prospective study blood samples were shipped either frozen or at room temperature.

The sequencing sample was made of PBMCs or T cells enriched from blood (not recorded which). Here the chain combines TRBV27 and TRBJ2-1; a tentative D call is TRBD2 (8 bases match). This clonotype originated in a woman aged 25 to 39 who had been exposed to COVID-19. Here is the DNA: TGTGCCAGCAGTTCCCGGGAGGGGGCAAGGAATGAGCAGTTCTTC. Translated, it reads CASSSREGARNEQFF.